The rows below give T cell receptor beta chains drawn from one sample of a study of neoadjuvant anti-PD-1 for oral cavity cancer. Profiling relied on immunoSEQ multiplex PCR, and the TCRdb table lists in-frame clones only, not all of them. Here the sample spans fewer than 8,000 clones, approximately 60% being singletons. Sequences were derived from PBMCs, sampled after nivolumab (anti-PD-1) treatment. All receptors derive from a person between 35 and 79 years old with oral cavity squamous cell carcinoma. The CDR3 runs from the conserved cysteine through the conserved F or W.

>TRBJ1-2|TRBV2
CASADPTNYGYTF
>TRBJ2-5|TRBV11-2
CASSLTPRPRKLQETQYF
>TRBJ2-3|TRBV14
CASSRGFLAGVARTDTQYF
>TRBJ1-2|TRBV7-8
CASSLRRDGPSNYGYTF
>TRBJ2-5|TRBV6-5
CASSYNRGETQYF
>TRBJ2-5|TRBV5-4
CASSSSGATQETQYF
>TRBJ1-2|TRBV15
CATSREGRETGYTF
>TRBJ1-6|TRBV19
CASSPRQGFSPLHF
>TRBJ2-3|TRBV5-1
CASRGNPTDTQYF
>TRBJ1-6|TRBV19
CASSMAFDSPNSPLHF
>TRBJ1-1|TRBV15
CATKLGRTTEAFF
>TRBJ2-7|TRBV19
CASSIDLGQGYEQYF
>TRBJ2-3|TRBV11-2
CASSLLAGDTDTQYF
>TRBJ1-4|TRBV6-1
CASNLYTATNEKLFF
>TRBJ2-7|TRBV7-9
CASSSGRFYEQYF
>TRBJ1-5|TRBV6-1
CASSGTQGRNQPQHF
>TRBJ2-3|TRBV7-3
CASSLNGGRTDTQYF
>TRBJ2-5|TRBV19
CASSARAGLAGGLVETQYF
>TRBJ1-3|TRBV4-3
CASSQEGRSGNTIYF
>TRBJ2-5|TRBV11-2
CASSLGVAGAPQETQYF
>TRBJ2-1|TRBV4-3
CASSQDGTGVYNEQFF
>TRBJ1-2|TRBV2
CASRDNANYGYTF
>TRBJ2-1|TRBV19
CASSIAGGAYNEQFF
>TRBJ2-6|TRBV7-2
CASSLGGGSGANVLTF
>TRBJ1-1|TRBV27
CASSFFGAGTEAFF
>TRBJ1-5|TRBV29-1
CSVGDSNQPQHF
>TRBJ2-6|TRBV4-2
CASSQDQNSGANVLTF
>TRBJ1-6|TRBV6-1
CAHREVTSPLHF
>TRBJ2-1|TRBV30
CASQRGVVYNEQFF